A selection of T cell receptor beta chains follows, all from one sample in a study of radiotherapy plus CTLA-4 blockade in lung cancer. Profiling relied on immunoSEQ multiplex PCR, and the TCRdb table lists in-frame clones only, not all of them. Here the sample spans tens of thousands of clones, roughly 80% being singletons. The source was peripheral blood, collected from a patient treated with radiotherapy plus ipilimumab. The receptor source for this set is a human donor with non-small cell lung cancer who had a complete response to radiotherapy plus ipilimumab. CDR3s include the opening cysteine and the closing phenylalanine or tryptophan. The D gene is left open where the match is weak. For some rows the clone size is stated as once, few or many, or as a class when expanded; others skip it.

D,size,V,J,DNA,CDR3
NA,NA,TRBV19,TRBJ1-4,TGTGCCAGTAAAAGGCAGTGGGCAACTAATGAAAAACTGTTTTTT,CASKRQWATNEKLFF
NA,few,TRBV7-6,TRBJ2-6,TGTGCCAGCAGCCCCATTTCGGGGGCCAACGTCCTGACTTTC,CASSPISGANVLTF
NA,few,TRBV14,TRBJ2-1,TGTGCCAGCAGCTTCCGACGTAAGGTCGGTGAGCAGTTCTTC,CASSFRRKVGEQFF
NA,NA,TRBV12-1,TRBJ1-2,TGTGCCAGCAGCCCTAGACAGGGGGCGGTCGGGTGCTATGGCTACACCTTC,CASSPRQGAVGCYGYTF
NA,NA,TRBV7-2,TRBJ2-4,TGTGCCAGCAGTCTCTCTAGGGAAAACATTCAGTACTTC,CASSLSRENIQYF
TRBD1,NA,TRBV6-5,TRBJ1-2,TGTGCCAGCAGTCTGGACAGGGACTTAAGGGGTGGCTACACCTTC,CASSLDRDLRGGYTF
NA,NA,TRBV29-1,TRBJ1-2,TGCAGCGCGTGGGATGAAAGAAACTATGGCTACACCTTC,CSAWDERNYGYTF
TRBD2,NA,TRBV6-1,TRBJ2-1,TGTGCCAGCAGTGATGGACTAGCGGGAGCCAATGAGCAGTTCTTC,CASSDGLAGANEQFF
NA,NA,TRBV14,TRBJ2-7,TGTGCCAGCAGTCTTTCCTGGGGAAACTCCTACGAGCAGTACTTC,CASSLSWGNSYEQYF
NA,NA,TRBV6-1,TRBJ1-1,TGTGCCAGCAGTGAAGATACCTTCAGGGTTGACGACACTGAAGCTTTCTTT,CASSEDTFRVDDTEAFF
TRBD2,NA,TRBV6-1,TRBJ2-1,TGTGCCAGCAGTGTACCTAGCGGGAGAGGGTACAATGAGCAGTTCTTC,CASSVPSGRGYNEQFF
NA,few,TRBV10-1,TRBJ1-1,TGCGCCAGCAGTGAGTCGATCGGGACTGAAGCTTTCTTT,CASSESIGTEAFF
NA,NA,TRBV7-2,TRBJ1-2,TGTGCCAGCAGCGTAGGAGGGAGCTATGGCTACACCTTC,CASSVGGSYGYTF
NA,NA,TRBV10-3,TRBJ1-4,TGTGCCATCAGTGAGTCAGTCATACGGGGGGTCCCTGAAAAACTGTTTTTT,CAISESVIRGVPEKLFF
NA,NA,TRBV9,TRBJ1-1,TGTGCCAGCAGCGGAGGACATATGAACACTGAAGCTTTCTTT,CASSGGHMNTEAFF